Listed below are T cell receptor beta chains from one sample, sequenced in a study of T cells after yellow fever vaccination. MiXCR was run by TCRdb on the 5' RACE reads, yielding one entry per CDR3 protein. The sample contains about 1,200 distinct CDR3 sequences, roughly 56% of which appear only once. The material was PBMCs, either bulk or a sorted T-cell subset (CD4+, CD8+, memory, or dextramer-sorted; not recorded which), obtained on the day of the yellow fever booster vaccination. Receptors were obtained from a man between 18 and 29 years old who received the YFV17D yellow fever vaccine. Each CDR3 is given with its conserved first and last residue. Each record gives: J gene, V gene, clone size, D gene, CDR3 protein, CDR3 DNA. The D gene is left open where the match is weak. The listing skips clone size in some rows; elsewhere it reads once, few, many or a size class.

J: TRBJ2-3
V: TRBV7-6
size: -
D: TRBD2
CDR3: CASSPSGGTDTQYF
DNA: TGTGCCAGCAGCCCTAGCGGGGGCACAGATACGCAGTATTTT

J: TRBJ2-3
V: TRBV7-2
size: once
D: -
CDR3: CASSPGLSTDTQYF
DNA: TGTGCCAGCAGCCCGGGACTCAGCACAGATACGCAGTATTTT

J: TRBJ1-1
V: TRBV4-1
size: medium-sized
D: -
CDR3: CASRGLLLNTEAFF
DNA: TGCGCCAGCCGCGGCCTACTCCTCAACACTGAAGCTTTCTTT

J: TRBJ2-3
V: TRBV5-1
size: -
D: -
CDR3: CASSWGGTSDTQYF
DNA: TGCGCCAGCAGCTGGGGCGGCACCTCAGATACGCAGTATTTT

J: TRBJ2-1
V: TRBV7-8
size: -
D: -
CDR3: CASSLVRVGGNEQFF
DNA: TGTGCCAGCAGCTTAGTGCGGGTAGGAGGCAATGAGCAGTTCTTC

J: TRBJ2-7
V: TRBV15
size: -
D: TRBD1
CDR3: CAIGKGTGNPDEQYF
DNA: TGTGCCATTGGGAAAGGGACAGGGAACCCCGACGAGCAGTACTTC

J: TRBJ2-3
V: TRBV5-4
size: -
D: -
CDR3: CASSVTGGGTDTQYF
DNA: TGTGCCAGCAGCGTTACTGGAGGTGGCACAGATACGCAGTATTTT

J: TRBJ2-1
V: TRBV11-2
size: -
D: -
CDR3: CASSLGPGAGYNEQFF
DNA: TGTGCCAGCAGCTTAGGTCCTGGGGCGGGCTACAATGAGCAGTTCTTC

J: TRBJ1-6
V: TRBV2
size: -
D: TRBD1
CDR3: CASRGTGSPLHF
DNA: TGTGCCAGCAGAGGGACAGGATCACCCCTCCACTTT

J: TRBJ2-1
V: TRBV6-5
size: -
D: TRBD2
CDR3: CASRAGVLQFF
DNA: TGTGCCAGCAGAGCGGGAGTACTGCAGTTCTTC

J: TRBJ2-7
V: TRBV27
size: medium-sized
D: TRBD2
CDR3: CASSPTSYLREQYF
DNA: TGTGCCAGCAGTCCGACTAGCTACCTACGAGAGCAGTACTTC

J: TRBJ2-7
V: TRBV7-9
size: -
D: -
CDR3: CAIPGGQGYTYEQYF
DNA: TGTGCCATCCCAGGTGGTCAGGGTTACACCTACGAGCAGTACTTC

J: TRBJ2-1
V: TRBV6-5
size: large
D: TRBD2
CDR3: CASSSGGGMFVNEQFF
DNA: TGTGCCAGCAGTAGCGGGGGGGGTATGTTTGTAAATGAGCAGTTCTTC

J: TRBJ2-7
V: TRBV29-1
size: large
D: TRBD1
CDR3: CSVSGTEDFYEQYF
DNA: TGCAGCGTCTCCGGGACAGAAGATTTTTACGAGCAGTACTTC

J: TRBJ2-5
V: TRBV11-2
size: few
D: -
CDR3: CASSLAPQWLGETQYF
DNA: TGTGCCAGCAGCTTAGCCCCCCAGTGGTTAGGGGAGACCCAGTACTTC

J: TRBJ2-3
V: TRBV5-1
size: -
D: -
CDR3: CASSLLWGSEDTQYF
DNA: TGCGCCAGCAGCTTGCTTTGGGGGAGCGAAGATACGCAGTATTTT

J: TRBJ1-1
V: TRBV6-1
size: large
D: -
CDR3: CASRKGRTEAFF
DNA: TGTGCCAGCAGAAAAGGACGGACTGAAGCTTTCTTT

J: TRBJ1-2
V: TRBV20-1
size: -
D: -
CDR3: CSAASPTGGYTF
DNA: TGCAGTGCTGCCAGTCCCACTGGCGGCTACACCTTC

J: TRBJ2-1
V: TRBV7-9
size: -
D: -
CDR3: CASSLVPSGPDEQFF
DNA: TGTGCCAGCAGCTTAGTTCCGTCGGGGCCCGATGAGCAGTTCTTC

J: TRBJ1-1
V: TRBV13
size: medium-sized
D: -
CDR3: CASSLGLMRRVDFF
DNA: TGTGCCAGCAGCTTAGGCCTAATGAGGAGGGTCGATTTCTTT

J: TRBJ2-7
V: TRBV5-1
size: -
D: -
CDR3: CASSVSGDDYEQYF
DNA: TGCGCCAGCAGCGTTTCTGGGGACGACTACGAGCAGTACTTC

J: TRBJ2-7
V: TRBV5-1
size: -
D: TRBD1
CDR3: CASAGTGGYEQYF
DNA: TGCGCCAGCGCCGGGACAGGGGGCTACGAGCAGTACTTC

J: TRBJ1-4
V: TRBV6-6
size: large
D: -
CDR3: CASSYSTGGLGATNEKLFF
DNA: TGTGCCAGCAGTTACTCGACGGGCGGGTTGGGTGCAACTAATGAAAAACTGTTTTTT

J: TRBJ2-7
V: TRBV12-3/TRBV12-4
size: -
D: -
CDR3: CASSRHYEQYF
DNA: TGTGCCAGCAGCCGACACTACGAGCAGTACTTC

J: TRBJ2-3
V: TRBV24-1
size: -
D: TRBD1
CDR3: CATSAGTGGTQYF
DNA: TGTGCCACCAGTGCGGGGACAGGGGGTACGCAGTATTTT

J: TRBJ2-3
V: TRBV9
size: medium-sized
D: TRBD1
CDR3: CASSVVTGAFTDTQYF
DNA: TGTGCCAGCAGCGTAGTAACAGGGGCCTTCACAGATACGCAGTATTTT

J: TRBJ2-5
V: TRBV15
size: -
D: -
CDR3: CATAGLPETQYF
DNA: TGTGCCACGGCAGGGCTCCCAGAGACCCAGTACTTC

J: TRBJ2-2
V: TRBV24-1
size: medium-sized
D: -
CDR3: CATSDLMPGVGTGELFF
DNA: TGTGCCACCAGTGATTTGATGCCAGGGGTCGGCACCGGGGAGCTGTTTTTT

J: TRBJ2-5
V: TRBV5-5
size: -
D: TRBD2
CDR3: CASSLFSGGAETQYF
DNA: TGTGCCAGCAGCTTGTTTAGCGGGGGGGCCGAGACCCAGTACTTC

J: TRBJ2-1
V: TRBV9
size: -
D: -
CDR3: CASRGLGEQFF
DNA: TGTGCCAGCAGGGGATTAGGTGAGCAGTTCTTC

J: TRBJ2-3
V: TRBV3-1
size: medium-sized
D: -
CDR3: CASSPLDPDTQYF
DNA: TGTGCCAGCAGCCCCCTCGACCCAGATACGCAGTATTTT

J: TRBJ1-2
V: TRBV7-9
size: -
D: -
CDR3: CASSSPDNYGYTF
DNA: TGTGCCAGCAGCTCCCCGGACAACTATGGCTACACCTTC

J: TRBJ2-7
V: TRBV27
size: hyperexpanded
D: TRBD2
CDR3: CASSQWGGTPYEQYF
DNA: TGTGCCAGCAGCCAATGGGGGGGTACGCCCTACGAGCAGTACTTC

J: TRBJ2-5
V: TRBV20-1
size: -
D: TRBD2
CDR3: CSAAPSGGAQETQYF
DNA: TGCAGTGCCGCTCCTAGCGGGGGGGCCCAAGAGACCCAGTACTTC

J: TRBJ2-1
V: TRBV10-3
size: -
D: TRBD2
CDR3: CAISDGVFGGRGYAEQFF
DNA: TGTGCCATCAGTGACGGGGTATTTGGCGGGAGAGGGTATGCTGAGCAGTTCTTC

J: TRBJ2-5
V: TRBV5-1
size: -
D: -
CDR3: CASSLEIPWETQYF
DNA: TGCGCCAGCAGCTTGGAGATCCCGTGGGAGACCCAGTACTTC

J: TRBJ1-6
V: TRBV6-5
size: medium-sized
D: -
CDR3: CASSSRGVSYNSPLHF
DNA: TGTGCCAGCAGTTCCCGGGGCGTCTCCTATAATTCACCCCTCCACTTT

J: TRBJ2-1
V: TRBV5-4
size: once
D: TRBD1
CDR3: CASSSLSGTGVDEQFF
DNA: TGTGCCAGCAGTTCCCTATCCGGGACAGGGGTGGATGAGCAGTTCTTC

J: TRBJ2-7
V: TRBV5-1
size: -
D: -
CDR3: CASSLAEQTNEQYF
DNA: TGCGCCAGCAGCTTGGCTGAACAGACAAACGAGCAGTACTTC

J: TRBJ2-7
V: TRBV10-2
size: medium-sized
D: -
CDR3: CASGSPYEQYF
DNA: TGCGCCAGCGGGTCCCCCTACGAGCAGTACTTC

J: TRBJ2-1
V: TRBV7-9
size: many
D: TRBD1
CDR3: CASSSWTGTRDNEQFF
DNA: TGTGCCAGCAGCTCGTGGACAGGGACGAGGGACAATGAGCAGTTCTTC